This TCR beta chain appears in the sequencing data of a study of Graves' ophthalmopathy and Graves' hyperthyroidism. Study results and caveats: Blood samples also showed most expanded thyroid clonotypes exceeding 0.001 frequency.

V shed 6 bases and J 7 bases; nucleotides not matched to a gene: 6. This CDR3 comprises 14 residues. RNA transcripts provided the template for amplifying TCR beta CDR3 regions. Second-round multiplex PCR followed a first-round RT-PCR using HTBI primers. TCRdb passed the multiplex PCR reads through MiXCR, listing each CDR3 protein once. This sample yields approximately 160,000 distinct CDR3 sequences, of which roughly 37% are seen a single time; around 5.5% belongs to the top ten. At least ten counts were recorded for this clonotype. Its target is not known. Each diagnosis was determined on the basis of clinical symptoms, serum thyroxine, TRAb, thyroid ultrasound and orbital computed tomography.

This sequence originates from a woman between 40 and 55 years old with Graves' ophthalmopathy. The sequenced sample was peripheral blood. The rearrangement joins TRBV12-3 or TRBV12-4 to TRBJ1-6, with 7 bases matching TRBD1. The CDR3 bases are TGTGCCAGCAGGACCGGGACAGAAAATTCACCCCTCCACTTT. Translated, it gives CASRTGTENSPLHF.